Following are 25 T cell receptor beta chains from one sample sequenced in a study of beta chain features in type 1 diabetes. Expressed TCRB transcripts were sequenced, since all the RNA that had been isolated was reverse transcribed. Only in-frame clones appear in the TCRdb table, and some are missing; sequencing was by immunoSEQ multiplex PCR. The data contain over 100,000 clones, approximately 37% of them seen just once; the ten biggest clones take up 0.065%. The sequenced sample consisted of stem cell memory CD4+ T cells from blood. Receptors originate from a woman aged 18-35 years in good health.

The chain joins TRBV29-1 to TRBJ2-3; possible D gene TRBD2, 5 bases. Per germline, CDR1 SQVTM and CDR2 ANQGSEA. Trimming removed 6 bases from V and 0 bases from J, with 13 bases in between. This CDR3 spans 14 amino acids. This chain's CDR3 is CSVQRSSSTDTQYF. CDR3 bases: TGCAGCGTACAGCGGAGTTCTAGCACAGATACGCAGTATTTT.

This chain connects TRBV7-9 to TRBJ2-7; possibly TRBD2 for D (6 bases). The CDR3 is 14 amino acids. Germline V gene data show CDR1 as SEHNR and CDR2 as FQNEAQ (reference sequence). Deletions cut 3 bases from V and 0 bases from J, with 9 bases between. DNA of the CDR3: TGTGCCAGCAGCTTTGTGCGGGGCTCCTACGAGCAGTACTTC. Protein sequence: CASSFVRGSYEQYF.

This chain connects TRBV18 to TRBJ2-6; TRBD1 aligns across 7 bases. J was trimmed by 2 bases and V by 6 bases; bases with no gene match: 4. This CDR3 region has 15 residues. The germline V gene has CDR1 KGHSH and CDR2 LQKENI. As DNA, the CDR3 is TGTGCCAGCTCGTCCCAGGGGGCTGGGGCCAACGTCCTGACTTTC. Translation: CASSSQGAGANVLTF.

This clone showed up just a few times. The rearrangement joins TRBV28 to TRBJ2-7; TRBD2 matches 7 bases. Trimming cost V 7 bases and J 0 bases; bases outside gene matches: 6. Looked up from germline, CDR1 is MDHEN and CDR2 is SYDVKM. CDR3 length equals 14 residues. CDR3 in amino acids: CASTSSGTSYEQYF. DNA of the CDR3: TGTGCCAGCACGTCTAGCGGAACCTCCTACGAGCAGTACTTC.

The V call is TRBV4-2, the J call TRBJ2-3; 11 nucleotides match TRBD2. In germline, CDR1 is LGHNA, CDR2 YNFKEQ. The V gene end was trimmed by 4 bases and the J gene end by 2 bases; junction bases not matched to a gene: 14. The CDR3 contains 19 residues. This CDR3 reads CASSPRPITSGSNTDTQYF. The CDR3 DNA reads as TGTGCCAGCAGCCCGCGACCGATTACTAGCGGGAGTAACACAGATACGCAGTATTTT.

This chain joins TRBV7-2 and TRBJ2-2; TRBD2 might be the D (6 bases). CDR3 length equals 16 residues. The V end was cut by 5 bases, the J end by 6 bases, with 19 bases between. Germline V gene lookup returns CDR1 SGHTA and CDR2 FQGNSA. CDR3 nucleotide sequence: TGTGCCAGCAGCCTATCAGTCCGGGGGTGGTCCGGGGAGCTGTTTTTT. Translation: CASSLSVRGWSGELFF.

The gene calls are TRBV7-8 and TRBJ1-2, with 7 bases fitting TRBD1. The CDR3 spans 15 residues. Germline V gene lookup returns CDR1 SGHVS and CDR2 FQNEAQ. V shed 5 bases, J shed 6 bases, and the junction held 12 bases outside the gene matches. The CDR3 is CASSTNRGGVNGYTF. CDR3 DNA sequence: TGTGCCAGCAGCACTAACAGGGGCGGCGTCAATGGCTACACCTTC.

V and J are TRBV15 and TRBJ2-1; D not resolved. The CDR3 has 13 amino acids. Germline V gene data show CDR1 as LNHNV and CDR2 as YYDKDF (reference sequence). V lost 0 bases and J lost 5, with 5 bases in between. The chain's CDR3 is CATSRDPHNEQFF. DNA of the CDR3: TGTGCCACCAGCAGAGATCCTCACAATGAGCAGTTCTTC.

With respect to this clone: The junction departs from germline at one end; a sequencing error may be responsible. For the CDR3, the DNA is TGTGCCAGCGGCTTGTCCGAAGCGCAGGAGCAGTTCTTC. Its translation is CASGLSEAQEQFF. The chain has TRBV5-4 and TRBJ2-1; D remains unclear. The CDR3 has 13 amino acids. Germline CDR1 and CDR2: SGHNT and YYREEE (reference sequence).

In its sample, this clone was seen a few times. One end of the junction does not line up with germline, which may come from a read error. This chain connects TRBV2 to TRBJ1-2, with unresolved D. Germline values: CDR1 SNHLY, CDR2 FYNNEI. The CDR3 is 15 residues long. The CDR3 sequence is CASGELASAGYGYTF. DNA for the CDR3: TGTGCCAGCGGTGAACTCGCCTCCGCAGGCTATGGCTACACCTTC. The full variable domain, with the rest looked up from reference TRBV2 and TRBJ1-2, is EPEVTQTPSHQVTQMGQEVILRCVPISNHLYFYWYRQILGQKVEFLVSFYNNEISEKSEIFDDQFSVERPDGSNFTLKIRSTKLEDSAMYFCASGELASAGYGYTFGSGTRLTVV.

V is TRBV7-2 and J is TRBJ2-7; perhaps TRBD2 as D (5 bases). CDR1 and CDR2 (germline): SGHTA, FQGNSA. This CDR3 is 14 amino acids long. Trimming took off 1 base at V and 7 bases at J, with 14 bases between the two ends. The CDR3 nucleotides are TGTGCCAGCAGCTTAGAAACTAGGGCATGGGAGCAGTACTTC. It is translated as CASSLETRAWEQYF.

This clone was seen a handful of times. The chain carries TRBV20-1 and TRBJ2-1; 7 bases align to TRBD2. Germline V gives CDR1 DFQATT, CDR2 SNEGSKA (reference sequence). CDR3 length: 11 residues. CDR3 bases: TGCAGCCCTATCACGGGGGGAGAGCAGTTCTTC. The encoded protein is CSPITGGEQFF.

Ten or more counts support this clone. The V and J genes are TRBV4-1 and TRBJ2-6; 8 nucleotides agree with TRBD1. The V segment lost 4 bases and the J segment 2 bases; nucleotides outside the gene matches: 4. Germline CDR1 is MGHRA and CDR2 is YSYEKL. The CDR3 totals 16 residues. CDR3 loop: CASSRDRGAGANVLTF. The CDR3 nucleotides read TGCGCCAGCAGCCGTGACAGGGGAGCTGGGGCCAACGTCCTGACTTTC.

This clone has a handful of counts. The CDR3, as DNA: TGTGCCAGCAGCCAAGCGGGCCGGGATATCTATGGCTACACCTTC. Translating it yields CASSQAGRDIYGYTF. The gene calls are TRBV5-4 and TRBJ1-2; D remains unclear. Trimming removed 4 bases from V and 4 bases from J, with 17 bases in between. The CDR3 is 15 residues long. The germline V gene has CDR1 SGHNT and CDR2 YYREEE (reference sequence).

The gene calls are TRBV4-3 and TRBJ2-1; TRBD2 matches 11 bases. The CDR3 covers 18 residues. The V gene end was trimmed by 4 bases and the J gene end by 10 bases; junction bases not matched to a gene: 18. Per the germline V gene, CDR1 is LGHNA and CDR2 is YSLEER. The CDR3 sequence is CASSRRGLAGSLVFEQFF. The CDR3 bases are TGCGCCAGCAGCCGAAGAGGACTAGCGGGCTCCCTGGTGTTCGAGCAGTTCTTC.

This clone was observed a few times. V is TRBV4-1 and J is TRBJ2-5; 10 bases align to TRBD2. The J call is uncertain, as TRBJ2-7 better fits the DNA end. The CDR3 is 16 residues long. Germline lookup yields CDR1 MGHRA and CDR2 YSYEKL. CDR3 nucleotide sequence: TGCGCCAGCAGCCAAGATTCTAGCGGGAGCTCCTACGAGCAGTACTTC. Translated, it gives CASSQDSSGSSYEQYF.

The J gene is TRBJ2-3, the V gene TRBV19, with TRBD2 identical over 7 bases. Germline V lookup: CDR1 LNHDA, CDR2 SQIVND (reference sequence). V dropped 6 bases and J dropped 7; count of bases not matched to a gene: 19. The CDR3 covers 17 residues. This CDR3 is CASSLWSSGPRANTQYF. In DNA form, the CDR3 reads TGTGCCAGTAGCCTCTGGTCTAGCGGTCCTCGTGCAAATACGCAGTATTTT.

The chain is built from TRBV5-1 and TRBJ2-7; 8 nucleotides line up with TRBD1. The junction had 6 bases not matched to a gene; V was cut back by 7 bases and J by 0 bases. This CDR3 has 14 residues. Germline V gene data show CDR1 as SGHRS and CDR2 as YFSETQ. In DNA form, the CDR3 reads TGCGCCAGCGCCCCCGGGACAGGCTCCTACGAGCAGTACTTC. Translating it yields CASAPGTGSYEQYF. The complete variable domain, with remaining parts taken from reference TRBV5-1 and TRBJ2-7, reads KAGVTQTPRYLIKTRGQQVTLSCSPISGHRSVSWYQQTPGQGLQFLFEYFSETQRNKGNFPGRFSGRQFSNSRSEMNVSTLELGDSALYLCASAPGTGSYEQYFGPGTRLTVT.

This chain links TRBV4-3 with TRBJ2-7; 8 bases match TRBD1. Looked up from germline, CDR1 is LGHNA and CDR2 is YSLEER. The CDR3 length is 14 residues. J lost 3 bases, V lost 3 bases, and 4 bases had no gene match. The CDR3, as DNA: TGCGCCAGCAGCCAGGACAGGGACCGCTACGAGCAGTACTTC. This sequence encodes CASSQDRDRYEQYF.

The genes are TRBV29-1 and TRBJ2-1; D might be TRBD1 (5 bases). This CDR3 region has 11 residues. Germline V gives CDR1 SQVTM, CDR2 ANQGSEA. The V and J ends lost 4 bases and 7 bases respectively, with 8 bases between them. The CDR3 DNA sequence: TGCAGCGTTGGGGGCTATAATGAGCAGTTCTTC. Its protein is CSVGGYNEQFF.

The CDR3 bases are TGTGCCAGCTCACCACCGCTTCAGGGGTCTTATTACAATGAGCAGTTCTTC. Translated: CASSPPLQGSYYNEQFF. The chain carries TRBV18 and TRBJ2-1, with a tentative D call TRBD1 (6 bases). Per the germline V gene, CDR1 is KGHSH and CDR2 is LQKENI. This CDR3 has 17 amino acids. V was shortened by 0 bases and J by 4 bases, with 16 bases between the two germline ends.

The chain's CDR3 is CAISPSDYGYTF. As DNA, the CDR3 is TGTGCCATCAGTCCTAGTGACTATGGCTACACCTTC. The rearrangement uses TRBV10-3 and TRBJ1-2; D remains unclear. This CDR3 has 12 amino acids. V gave up 5 bases and J gave up 3 bases, with 7 bases separating them. Germline V lookup: CDR1 ENHRY, CDR2 SYGVKD.

DNA of the CDR3: TGTGCCAGCAGCTCTAGCGGAGCGAACACCGGGGAGCTGTTTTTT. Its translation is CASSSSGANTGELFF. V usage is TRBV7-3 and J usage is TRBJ2-2; 7 bases are shared with TRBD2. The CDR3 spans 15 residues. Per the germline V gene, CDR1 is SGHTA and CDR2 is FQGTGA. With V trimmed by 4 bases and J by 0 bases, 2 bases remained unmatched.

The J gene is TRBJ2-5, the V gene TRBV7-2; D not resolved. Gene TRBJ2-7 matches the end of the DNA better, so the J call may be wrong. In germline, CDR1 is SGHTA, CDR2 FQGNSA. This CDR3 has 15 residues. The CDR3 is CASSLEAQNYYEQYF. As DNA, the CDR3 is TGTGCCAGCAGCTTAGAGGCGCAGAACTACTACGAGCAGTACTTC.

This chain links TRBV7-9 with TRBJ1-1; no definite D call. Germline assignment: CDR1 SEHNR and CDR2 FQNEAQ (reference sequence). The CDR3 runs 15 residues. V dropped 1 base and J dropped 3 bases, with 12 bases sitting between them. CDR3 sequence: CASSLGVEEDTEAFF. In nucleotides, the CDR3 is TGTGCCAGCAGCTTAGGGGTAGAGGAGGACACTGAAGCTTTCTTT.